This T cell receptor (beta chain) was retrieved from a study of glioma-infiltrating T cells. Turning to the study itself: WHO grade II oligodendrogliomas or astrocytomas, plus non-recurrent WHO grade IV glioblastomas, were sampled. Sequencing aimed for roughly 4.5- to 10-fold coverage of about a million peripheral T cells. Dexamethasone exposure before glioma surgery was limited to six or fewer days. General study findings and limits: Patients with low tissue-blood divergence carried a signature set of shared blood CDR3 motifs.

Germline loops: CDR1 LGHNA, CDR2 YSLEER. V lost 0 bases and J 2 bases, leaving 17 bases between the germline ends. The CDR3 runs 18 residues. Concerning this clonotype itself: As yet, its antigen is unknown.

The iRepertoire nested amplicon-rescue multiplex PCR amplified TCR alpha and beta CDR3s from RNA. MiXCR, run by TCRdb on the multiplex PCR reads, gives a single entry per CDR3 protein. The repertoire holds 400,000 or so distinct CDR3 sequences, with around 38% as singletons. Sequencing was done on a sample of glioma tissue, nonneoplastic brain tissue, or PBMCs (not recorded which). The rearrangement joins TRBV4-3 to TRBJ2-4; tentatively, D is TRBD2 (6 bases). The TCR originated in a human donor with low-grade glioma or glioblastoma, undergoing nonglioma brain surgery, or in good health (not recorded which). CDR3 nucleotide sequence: TGCGCCAGCAGCCAAGATGTTGACGGGAGTCGGACCAAAAACATTCAGTACTTC. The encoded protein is CASSQDVDGSRTKNIQYF.